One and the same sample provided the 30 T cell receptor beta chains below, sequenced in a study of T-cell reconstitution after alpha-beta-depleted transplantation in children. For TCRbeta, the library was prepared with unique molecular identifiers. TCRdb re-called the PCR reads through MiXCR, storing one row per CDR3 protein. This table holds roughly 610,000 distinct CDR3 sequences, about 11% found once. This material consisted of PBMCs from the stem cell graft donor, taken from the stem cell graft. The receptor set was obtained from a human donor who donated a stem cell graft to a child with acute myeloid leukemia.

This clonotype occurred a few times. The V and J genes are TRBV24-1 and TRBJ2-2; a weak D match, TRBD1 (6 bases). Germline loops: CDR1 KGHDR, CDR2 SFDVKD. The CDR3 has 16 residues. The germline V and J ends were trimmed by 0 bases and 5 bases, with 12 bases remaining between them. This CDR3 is CATSDLGQGWTGELFF. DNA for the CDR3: TGTGCCACCAGTGATTTGGGTCAGGGGTGGACCGGGGAGCTGTTTTTT.

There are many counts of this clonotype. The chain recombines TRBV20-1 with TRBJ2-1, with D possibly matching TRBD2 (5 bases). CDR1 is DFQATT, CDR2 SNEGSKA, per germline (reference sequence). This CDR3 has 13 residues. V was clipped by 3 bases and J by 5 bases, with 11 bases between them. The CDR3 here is CSASGRLDNEQFF. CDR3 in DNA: TGCAGTGCTAGTGGGAGACTCGACAATGAGCAGTTCTTC.

The CDR3 spells CSASPNSGKREETQYF. The CDR3, as DNA: TGCAGCGCCTCACCCAATAGCGGGAAAAGGGAAGAGACCCAGTACTTC. The rearrangement uses TRBV20-1 and TRBJ2-5, with TRBD2 identical over 8 bases. Germline-derived CDR1 and CDR2 are DFQATT and SNEGSKA (reference sequence). The CDR3 runs to 16 residues.

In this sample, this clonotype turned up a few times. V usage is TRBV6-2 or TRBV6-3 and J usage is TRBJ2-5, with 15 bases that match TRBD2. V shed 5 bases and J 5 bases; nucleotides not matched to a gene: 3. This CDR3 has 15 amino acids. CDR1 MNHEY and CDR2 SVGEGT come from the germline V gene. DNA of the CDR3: TGTGCCAGCAGTCACGGGACTAGCGGGAGGGAGACCCAGTACTTC. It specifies CASSHGTSGRETQYF.

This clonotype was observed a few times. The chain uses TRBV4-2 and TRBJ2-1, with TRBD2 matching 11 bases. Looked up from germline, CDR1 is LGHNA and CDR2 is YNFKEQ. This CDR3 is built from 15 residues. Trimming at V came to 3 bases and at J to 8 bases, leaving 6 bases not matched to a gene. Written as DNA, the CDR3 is TGTGCCAGCAGCCAGATAGCGGGAGGGCCCCATGAGCAGTTCTTC. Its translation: CASSQIAGGPHEQFF.

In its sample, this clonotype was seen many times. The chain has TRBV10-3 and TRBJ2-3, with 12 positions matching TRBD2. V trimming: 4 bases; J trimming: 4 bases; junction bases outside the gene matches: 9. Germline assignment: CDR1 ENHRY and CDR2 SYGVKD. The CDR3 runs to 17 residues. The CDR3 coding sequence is TGTGCCATCAGTGGGGCTAGCGGGAGGGCCTTGGCAGATACGCAGTATTTT. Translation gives CAISGASGRALADTQYF.

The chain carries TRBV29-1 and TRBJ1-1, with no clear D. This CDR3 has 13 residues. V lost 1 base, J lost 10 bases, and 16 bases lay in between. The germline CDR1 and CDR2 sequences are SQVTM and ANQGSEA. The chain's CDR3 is CSVEALLAAGAFF. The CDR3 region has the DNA TGCAGCGTTGAAGCCCTTTTGGCGGCTGGAGCTTTCTTT.

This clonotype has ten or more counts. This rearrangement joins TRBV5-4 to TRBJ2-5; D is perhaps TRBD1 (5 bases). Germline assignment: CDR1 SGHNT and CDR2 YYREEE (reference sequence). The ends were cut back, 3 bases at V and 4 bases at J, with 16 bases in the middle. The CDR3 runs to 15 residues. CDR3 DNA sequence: TGTGCCAGCAGCTCGGGCCAGGGTTTTCGAGAGACCCAGTACTTC. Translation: CASSSGQGFRETQYF.

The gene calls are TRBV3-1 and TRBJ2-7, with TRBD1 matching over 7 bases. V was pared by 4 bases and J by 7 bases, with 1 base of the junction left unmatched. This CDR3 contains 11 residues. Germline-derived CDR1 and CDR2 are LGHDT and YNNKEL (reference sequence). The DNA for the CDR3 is TGTGCCAGCAGCCGACAGGGAGAGCAGTACTTC. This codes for CASSRQGEQYF.

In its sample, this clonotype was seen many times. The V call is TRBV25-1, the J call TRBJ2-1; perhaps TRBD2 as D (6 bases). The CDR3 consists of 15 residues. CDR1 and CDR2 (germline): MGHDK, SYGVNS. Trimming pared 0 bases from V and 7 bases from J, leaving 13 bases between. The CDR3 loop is CASSEYPGTSNEQFF. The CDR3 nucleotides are TGTGCCAGCAGTGAATACCCCGGGACTTCTAATGAGCAGTTCTTC.

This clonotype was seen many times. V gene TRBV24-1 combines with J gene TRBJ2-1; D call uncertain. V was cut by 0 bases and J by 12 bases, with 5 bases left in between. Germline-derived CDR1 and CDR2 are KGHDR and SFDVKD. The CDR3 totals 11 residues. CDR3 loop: CATSDLNRQFF. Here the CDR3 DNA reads TGTGCCACCAGTGATTTGAATCGGCAGTTCTTC.

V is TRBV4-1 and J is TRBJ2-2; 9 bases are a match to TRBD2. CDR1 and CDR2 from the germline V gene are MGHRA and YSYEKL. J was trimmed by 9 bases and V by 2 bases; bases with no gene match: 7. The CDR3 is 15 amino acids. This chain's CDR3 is CASSQPTSGHWELFF. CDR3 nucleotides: TGCGCCAGCAGCCAACCCACTAGCGGGCATTGGGAGCTGTTTTTT.

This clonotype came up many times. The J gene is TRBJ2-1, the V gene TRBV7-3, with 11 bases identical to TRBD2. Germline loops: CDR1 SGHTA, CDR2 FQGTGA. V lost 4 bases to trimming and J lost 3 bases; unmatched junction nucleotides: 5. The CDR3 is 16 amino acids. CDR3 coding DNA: TGTGCCAGCAGCTCGGGACTAGCGGAAATCTACAATGAGCAGTTCTTC. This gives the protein CASSSGLAEIYNEQFF.

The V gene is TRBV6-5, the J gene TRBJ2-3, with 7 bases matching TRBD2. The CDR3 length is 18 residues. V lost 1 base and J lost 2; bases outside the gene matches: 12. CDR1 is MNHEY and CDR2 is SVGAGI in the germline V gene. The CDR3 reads CASSYLGRGSGLTDTQYF. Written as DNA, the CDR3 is TGTGCCAGCAGTTACTTAGGTCGCGGGAGCGGTCTCACAGATACGCAGTATTTT.

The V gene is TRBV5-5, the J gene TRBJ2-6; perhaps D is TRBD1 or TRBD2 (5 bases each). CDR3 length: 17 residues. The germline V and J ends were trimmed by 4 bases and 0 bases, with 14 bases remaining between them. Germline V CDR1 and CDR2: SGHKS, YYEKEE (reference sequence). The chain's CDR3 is CASSPRDPDSGANVLTF. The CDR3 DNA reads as TGTGCCAGCAGCCCTCGGGACCCAGACTCTGGGGCCAACGTCCTGACTTTC.

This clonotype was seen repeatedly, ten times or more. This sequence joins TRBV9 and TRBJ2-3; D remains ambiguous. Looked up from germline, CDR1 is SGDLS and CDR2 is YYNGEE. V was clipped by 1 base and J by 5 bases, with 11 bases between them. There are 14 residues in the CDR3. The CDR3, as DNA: TGTGCCAGCAGCGTATCCCTATCGGGAGATACGCAGTATTTT. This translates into CASSVSLSGDTQYF.

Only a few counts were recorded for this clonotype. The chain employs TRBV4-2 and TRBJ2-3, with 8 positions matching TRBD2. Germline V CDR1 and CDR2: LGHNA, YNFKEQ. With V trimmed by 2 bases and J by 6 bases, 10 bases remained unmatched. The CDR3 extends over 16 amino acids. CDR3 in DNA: TGTGCCAGCAGCCAATTCCTCGGGGGGGCCTCCGATACGCAGTATTTT. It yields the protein CASSQFLGGASDTQYF.

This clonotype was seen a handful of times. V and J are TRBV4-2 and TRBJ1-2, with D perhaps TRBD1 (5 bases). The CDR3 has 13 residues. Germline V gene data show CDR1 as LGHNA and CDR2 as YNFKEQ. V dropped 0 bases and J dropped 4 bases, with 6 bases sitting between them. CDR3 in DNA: TGTGCCAGCAGCCAAGAGGGGGTCTATGGCTACACCTTC. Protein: CASSQEGVYGYTF.

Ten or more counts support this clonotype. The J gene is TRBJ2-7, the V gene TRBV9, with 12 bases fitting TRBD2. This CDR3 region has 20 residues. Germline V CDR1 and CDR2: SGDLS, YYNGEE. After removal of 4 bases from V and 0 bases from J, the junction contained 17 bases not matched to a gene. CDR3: CASSPHTSTSGRTSSYEQYF. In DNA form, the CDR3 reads TGTGCCAGCAGCCCACATACGTCCACTAGCGGGAGGACAAGCTCCTACGAGCAGTACTTC.

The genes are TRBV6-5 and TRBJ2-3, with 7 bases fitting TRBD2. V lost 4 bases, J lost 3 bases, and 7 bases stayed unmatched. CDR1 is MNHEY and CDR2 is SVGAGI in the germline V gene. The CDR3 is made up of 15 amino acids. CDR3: CASSSTVGRTDTQYF. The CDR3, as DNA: TGTGCCAGCAGTTCCACCGTCGGGAGGACAGATACGCAGTATTTT.

The CDR3 reads CSARGAGTPAETQYF. CDR3 nucleotide sequence: TGCAGTGCTAGGGGGGCCGGGACTCCCGCGGAGACCCAGTACTTC. This sequence joins TRBV20-1 and TRBJ2-5; either TRBD1 or TRBD2 may fit D (6 bases each). This CDR3 is built from 15 residues. The germline gives CDR1 DFQATT, CDR2 SNEGSKA (reference sequence). Deletions cut 3 bases from V and 5 bases from J, with 19 bases between.

For the CDR3, the DNA is TGTGCCAGCAGCTCCGGGACCCGGGAGACCCAGTACTTC. Translating gives CASSSGTRETQYF. The chain links TRBV21-1 to TRBJ2-5; TRBD1, the D gene given by the table, was not confirmed from the DNA. TRBV21-1 is a known pseudogene. CDR3 size: 13 residues.

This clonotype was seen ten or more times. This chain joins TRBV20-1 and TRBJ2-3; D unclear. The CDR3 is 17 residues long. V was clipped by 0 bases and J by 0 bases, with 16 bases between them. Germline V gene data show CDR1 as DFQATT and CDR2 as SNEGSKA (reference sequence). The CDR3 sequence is CSAREARAITSTDTQYF. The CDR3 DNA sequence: TGCAGTGCTAGAGAAGCCCGGGCGATAACTAGCACAGATACGCAGTATTTT.

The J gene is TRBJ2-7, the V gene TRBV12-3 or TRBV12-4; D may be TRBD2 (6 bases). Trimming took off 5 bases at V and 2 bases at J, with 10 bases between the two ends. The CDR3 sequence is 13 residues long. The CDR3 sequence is CASSPWGAYEQYF. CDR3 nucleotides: TGTGCCAGCAGTCCTTGGGGGGCCTACGAGCAGTACTTC.

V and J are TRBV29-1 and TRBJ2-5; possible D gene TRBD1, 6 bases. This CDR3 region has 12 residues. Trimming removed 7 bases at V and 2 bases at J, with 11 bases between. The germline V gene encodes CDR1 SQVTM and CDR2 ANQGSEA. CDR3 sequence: CSAEDSQETQYF. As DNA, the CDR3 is TGCAGCGCCGAGGACAGTCAAGAGACCCAGTACTTC.

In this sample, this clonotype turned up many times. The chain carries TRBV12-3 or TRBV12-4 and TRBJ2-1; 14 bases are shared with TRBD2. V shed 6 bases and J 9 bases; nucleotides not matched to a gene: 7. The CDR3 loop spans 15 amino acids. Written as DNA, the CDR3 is TGTGCCAGCAGGCTGAGCGGGACTAGCGGGAGTGAGCAGTTCTTC. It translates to CASRLSGTSGSEQFF.

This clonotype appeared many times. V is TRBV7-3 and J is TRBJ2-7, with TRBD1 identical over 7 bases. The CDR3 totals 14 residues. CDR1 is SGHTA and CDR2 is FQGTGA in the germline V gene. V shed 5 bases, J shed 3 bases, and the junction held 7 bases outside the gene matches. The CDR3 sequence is CASSPDRAHYEQYF. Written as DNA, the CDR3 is TGTGCCAGCAGCCCTGACAGGGCTCACTACGAGCAGTACTTC.

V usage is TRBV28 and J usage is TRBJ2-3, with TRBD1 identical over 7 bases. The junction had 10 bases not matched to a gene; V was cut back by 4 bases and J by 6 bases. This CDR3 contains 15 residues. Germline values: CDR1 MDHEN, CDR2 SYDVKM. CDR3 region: CASSSRDSGWDTQYF. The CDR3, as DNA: TGTGCCAGCAGTTCACGGGACAGTGGATGGGATACGCAGTATTTT.

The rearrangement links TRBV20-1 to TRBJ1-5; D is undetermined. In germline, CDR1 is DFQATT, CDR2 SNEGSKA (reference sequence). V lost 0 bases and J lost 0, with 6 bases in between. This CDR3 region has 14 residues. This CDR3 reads CSARDRISNQPQHF. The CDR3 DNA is TGCAGTGCTAGAGATCGGATTAGCAATCAGCCCCAGCATTTT.

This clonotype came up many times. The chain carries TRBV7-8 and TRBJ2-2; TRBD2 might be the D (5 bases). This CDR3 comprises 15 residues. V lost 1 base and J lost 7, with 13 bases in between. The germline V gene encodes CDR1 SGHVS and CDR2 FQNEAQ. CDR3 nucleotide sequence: TGTGCCAGCAGCTTAGGGACTGGCACTGGCGGGGAGCTGTTTTTT. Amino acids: CASSLGTGTGGELFF.